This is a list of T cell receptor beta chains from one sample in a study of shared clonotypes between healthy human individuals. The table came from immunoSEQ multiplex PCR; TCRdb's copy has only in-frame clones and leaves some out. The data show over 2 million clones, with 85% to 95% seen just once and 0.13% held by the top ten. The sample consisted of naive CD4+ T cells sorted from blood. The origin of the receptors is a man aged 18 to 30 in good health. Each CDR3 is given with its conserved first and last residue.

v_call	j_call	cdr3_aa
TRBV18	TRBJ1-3	CASSPGALVGNTIYF
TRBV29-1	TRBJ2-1	CSVGAYPSVGGNEQFF
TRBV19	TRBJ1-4	CASSITGQGYEKLFF
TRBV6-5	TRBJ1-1	CASIMNTEAFF
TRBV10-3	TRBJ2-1	CAIRNYNEQFF
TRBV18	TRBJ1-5	CASSSKDNQPQHF
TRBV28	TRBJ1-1	CASSLRNTEAFF
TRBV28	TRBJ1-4	CASSRGSLNEKLFF
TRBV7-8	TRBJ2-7	CASSFATSGGTYEQYF
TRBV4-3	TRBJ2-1	CASSPLLEVGEQFF
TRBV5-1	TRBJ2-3	CASSLAGQASLGDTQYF
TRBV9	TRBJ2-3	CASSVAFGTGGDTQYF
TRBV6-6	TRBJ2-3	CASSYEGGRGDTQYF
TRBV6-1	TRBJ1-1	CASSVGSEAFF
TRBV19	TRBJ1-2	CASSTGQFGYTF
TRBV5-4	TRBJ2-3	CASSLAERRTQYF
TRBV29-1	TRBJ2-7	CSVVREPYEQYF
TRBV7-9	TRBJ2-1	CASSLPPGRGLYNEQFF
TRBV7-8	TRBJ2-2	CASSLASVNTGELFF
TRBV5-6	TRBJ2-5	CASSLGPTGVQETQYF
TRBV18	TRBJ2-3	CASSPVKGLDTDTQYF
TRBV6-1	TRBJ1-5	CASSRASNQPQHF
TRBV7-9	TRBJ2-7	CASSPDRDFSYEQYF
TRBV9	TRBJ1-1	CASSVGPPGYGTEAFF
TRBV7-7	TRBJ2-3	CASSLSYSTDTQYF
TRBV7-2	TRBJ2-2	CASSLAAGYTGELFF
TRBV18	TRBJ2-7	CASSQGTGAYEQYF
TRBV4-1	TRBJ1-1	CASSQEMGTGYTEAFF
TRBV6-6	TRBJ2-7	CASSYSAKQYF
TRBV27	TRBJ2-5	CASSSQGVQETQYF
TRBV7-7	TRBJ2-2	CASSAAAGTGELFF
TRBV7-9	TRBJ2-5	CASSKTAKETQYF
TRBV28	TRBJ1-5	CASSLGTPSNQPQHF
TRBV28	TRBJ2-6	CASRHSRVTGQADPGANVLTF
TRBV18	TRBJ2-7	CASSPPAASSYEQYF
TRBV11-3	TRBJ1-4	CASSKSERATNEKLFF
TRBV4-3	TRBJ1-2	CASSQEGSGRGEGGYTF
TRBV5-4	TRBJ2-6	CASSLGGTGGFGTGANVLTF
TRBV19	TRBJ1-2	CASTLTGYGYTF
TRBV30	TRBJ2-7	CAWSKGLAYEQYF
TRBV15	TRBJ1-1	CATSRDLVTEAFF
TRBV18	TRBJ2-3	CASDSGTDTQYF
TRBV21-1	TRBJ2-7	CASSKYQDSYEQYF
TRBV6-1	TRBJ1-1	CASRQDNANTEAFF
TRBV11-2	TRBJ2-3	CASSLSGRGTDTQYF
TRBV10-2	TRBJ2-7	CASSEVYGQSYEQYF
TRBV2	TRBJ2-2	CASSVGGSGELFF
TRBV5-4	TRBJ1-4	CASSLGRDSYNEKLFF
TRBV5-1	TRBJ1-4	CASSSRGVDEKLFF
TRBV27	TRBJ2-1	CASSLKAGTGGSEQFF
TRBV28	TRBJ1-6	CASSYNSPLHF
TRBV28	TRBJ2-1	CASSAGSSYNEQFF
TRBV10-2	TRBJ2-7	CASSERIYEQYF
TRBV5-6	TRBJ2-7	CASSLWLAGSYEQYF
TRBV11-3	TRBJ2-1	CASSPSTLGNEQFF